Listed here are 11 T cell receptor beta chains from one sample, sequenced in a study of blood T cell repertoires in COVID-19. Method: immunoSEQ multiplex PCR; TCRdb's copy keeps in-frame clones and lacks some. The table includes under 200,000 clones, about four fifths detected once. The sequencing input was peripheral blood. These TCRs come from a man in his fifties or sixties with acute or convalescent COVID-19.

The CDR3: CASSVGTTQETQYF. As DNA, the CDR3 is TGTGCCAGCAGCGTCGGGACAACCCAAGAGACCCAGTACTTC. The V and J genes are TRBV9 and TRBJ2-5, with D possibly TRBD1 on 6 matching bases. The germline V gene encodes CDR1 SGDLS and CDR2 YYNGEE. This CDR3 spans 14 amino acids. V was trimmed by 2 bases and J by 1 base, leaving 9 bases between them.

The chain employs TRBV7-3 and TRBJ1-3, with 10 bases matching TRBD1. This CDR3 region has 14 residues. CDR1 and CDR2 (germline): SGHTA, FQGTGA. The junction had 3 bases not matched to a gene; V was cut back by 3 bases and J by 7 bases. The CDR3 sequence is CASSFGTGDNTIYF. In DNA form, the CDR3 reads TGTGCCAGCAGCTTCGGGACAGGGGACAACACCATATATTTT.

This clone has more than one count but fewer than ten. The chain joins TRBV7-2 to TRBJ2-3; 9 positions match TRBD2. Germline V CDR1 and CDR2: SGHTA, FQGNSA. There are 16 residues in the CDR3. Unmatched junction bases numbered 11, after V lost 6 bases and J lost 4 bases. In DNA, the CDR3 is TGTGCCAGCAGGAATAGCGGGAGCGTGGCCCCAGATACGCAGTATTTT. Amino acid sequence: CASRNSGSVAPDTQYF.

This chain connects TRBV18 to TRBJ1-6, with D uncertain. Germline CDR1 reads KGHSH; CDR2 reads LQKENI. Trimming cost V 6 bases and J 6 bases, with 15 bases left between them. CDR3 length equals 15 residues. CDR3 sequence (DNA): TGTGCCAGCTCCCTATCGACGGGAGCTAATTCACCCCTCCACTTT. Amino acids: CASSLSTGANSPLHF.

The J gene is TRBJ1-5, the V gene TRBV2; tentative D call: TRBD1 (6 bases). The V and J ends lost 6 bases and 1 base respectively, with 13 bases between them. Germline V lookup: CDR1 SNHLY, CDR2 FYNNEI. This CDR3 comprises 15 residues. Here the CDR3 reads CASRRQARSNQPQHF. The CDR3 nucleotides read TGTGCCAGCAGGAGACAGGCTAGGAGCAATCAGCCCCAGCATTTT.

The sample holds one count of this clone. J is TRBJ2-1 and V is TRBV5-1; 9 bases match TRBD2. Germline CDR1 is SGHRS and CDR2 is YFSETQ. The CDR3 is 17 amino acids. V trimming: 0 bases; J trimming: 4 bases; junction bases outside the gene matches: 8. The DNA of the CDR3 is TGCGCCAGCAGCTTGGCCGGGGGTAGCGGGGGTTACAATGAGCAGTTCTTC. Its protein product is CASSLAGGSGGYNEQFF. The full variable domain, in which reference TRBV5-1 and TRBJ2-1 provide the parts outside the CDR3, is KAGVTQTPRYLIKTRGQQVTLSCSPISGHRSVSWYQQTPGQGLQFLFEYFSETQRNKGNFPGRFSGRQFSNSRSEMNVSTLELGDSALYLCASSLAGGSGGYNEQFFGPGTRLTVL.

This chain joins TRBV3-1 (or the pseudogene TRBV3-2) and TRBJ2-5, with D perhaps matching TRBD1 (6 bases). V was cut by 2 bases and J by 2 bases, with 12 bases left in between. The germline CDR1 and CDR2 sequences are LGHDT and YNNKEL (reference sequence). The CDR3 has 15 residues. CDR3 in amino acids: CASSQSGRGQETQYF. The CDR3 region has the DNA TGTGCCAGCAGCCAAAGCGGCAGGGGTCAAGAGACCCAGTACTTC.

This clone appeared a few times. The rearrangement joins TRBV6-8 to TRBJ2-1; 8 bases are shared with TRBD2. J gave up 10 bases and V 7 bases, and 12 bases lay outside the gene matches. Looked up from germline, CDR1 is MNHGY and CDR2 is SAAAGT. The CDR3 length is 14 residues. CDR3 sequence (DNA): TGTGCCAGCACTTCTCCCGGGGGGGCCTCGGAGCAGTTCTTC. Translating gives CASTSPGGASEQFF.

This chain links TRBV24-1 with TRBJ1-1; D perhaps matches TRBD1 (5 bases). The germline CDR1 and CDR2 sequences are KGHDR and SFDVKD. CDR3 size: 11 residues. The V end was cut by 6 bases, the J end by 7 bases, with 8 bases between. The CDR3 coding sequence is TGTGCCACCAGTCAGGGCTATGAAGCTTTCTTT. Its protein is CATSQGYEAFF.

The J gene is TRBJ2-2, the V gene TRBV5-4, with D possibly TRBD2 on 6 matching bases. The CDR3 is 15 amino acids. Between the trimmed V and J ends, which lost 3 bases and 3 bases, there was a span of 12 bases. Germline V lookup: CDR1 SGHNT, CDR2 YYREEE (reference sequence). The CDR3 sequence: CASSSEGRYTGELFF. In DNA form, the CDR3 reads TGTGCCAGCAGCTCGGAGGGAAGATACACCGGGGAGCTGTTTTTT.

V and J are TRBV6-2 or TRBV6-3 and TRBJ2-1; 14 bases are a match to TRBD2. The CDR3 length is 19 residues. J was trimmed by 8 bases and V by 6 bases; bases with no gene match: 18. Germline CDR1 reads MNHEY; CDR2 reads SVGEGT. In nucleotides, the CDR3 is TGTGCCAGCAGCCCTACAAGACTAGCGGGGGGGCCCGCGGTCTATGAGCAGTTCTTC. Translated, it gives CASSPTRLAGGPAVYEQFF.